Described below is a single T cell receptor beta chain sequence and its context. The entry originates in a study of blood T cell repertoires in COVID-19. In the original processing: Reference gene primer amplification gave estimated nucleated cell counts. Some clones are missing from TCRdb's copy, which holds only in-frame ones; the method was immunoSEQ multiplex PCR. That table is the source of V, J and clone size, and D and trimming were worked out from the DNA. This table has roughly 180,000 clones, 65% to 85% appearing once. Ages ranged from about 18 to 89 years, with residence in about two dozen US areas. Researchers sorted participants into cohorts using their self-reported clinical history. The material sequenced was PBMCs or T cells enriched from blood (not recorded which). This receptor was taken from a woman between 50 and 59 years old in a cohort exposed to, infected with or recovered from COVID-19 (not recorded which).

The CDR3 nucleotides read TGTGCCAGTAGGGGGACAGGGAACACAGATACGCAGTATTTT. Amino acids: CASRGTGNTDTQYF. The chain recombines TRBV19 with TRBJ2-3, with TRBD1 matching 9 bases. CDR3 size: 14 residues. V shed 6 bases, J shed 2 bases, and the junction held 3 bases outside the gene matches. The V gene's germline CDR1 is LNHDA and CDR2 SQIVND (reference sequence).